This is a list of T cell receptor beta chains from one sample in a study of shared clonotypes between healthy human individuals. Libraries were prepared by immunoSEQ multiplex PCR; TCRdb keeps only in-frame clonotypes and omits some of them. Among about 460,000 clones, 77% were seen once, and the ten largest hold around 11%. The sequenced sample consisted of PBMCs. The receptor set was obtained from a woman in her forties in good health. Some clones in this sample may be carry-over from other donors' samples. Each CDR3 is given with its conserved first and last residue. Fields, in order: J gene, V gene, clone size, D gene, CDR3 DNA, CDR3 protein. The D gene is left open where the match is weak. The size field is filled for only some rows; it gives once, few, many or a size class.

j_call: TRBJ2-3
v_call: TRBV7-8
clone_size: -
d_call: -
cdr3_nt: TGTGCCAGCAGCCCCGGTACCTCCCGGGCAGATACGCAGTATTTT
cdr3_aa: CASSPGTSRADTQYF

j_call: TRBJ2-7
v_call: TRBV9
clone_size: few
d_call: -
cdr3_nt: TGTGCCAGCAGCGTAGGGCTAGGAGGGGCAGGGTACTACGAGCAGTACTTC
cdr3_aa: CASSVGLGGAGYYEQYF

j_call: TRBJ2-7
v_call: TRBV7-6
clone_size: -
d_call: TRBD1
cdr3_nt: TGTGCCAGCAGCCACGGGGGGACAGGGGGCACCTACGAGCAGTACTTC
cdr3_aa: CASSHGGTGGTYEQYF

j_call: TRBJ1-1
v_call: TRBV30
clone_size: -
d_call: -
cdr3_nt: TGTGCCTGGGGGGCAGTGGAAGCTTTCTTT
cdr3_aa: CAWGAVEAFF

j_call: TRBJ2-1
v_call: TRBV11-2
clone_size: -
d_call: TRBD2
cdr3_nt: TGTGCCAGCAGCCTCGGGACTAGCGGGACGGGGGAGCAGTTCTTC
cdr3_aa: CASSLGTSGTGEQFF

j_call: TRBJ2-3
v_call: TRBV5-1
clone_size: -
d_call: -
cdr3_nt: TGCGCCAGCAGCTTCTTTAGGGGCAGCACAGATACGCAGTATTTT
cdr3_aa: CASSFFRGSTDTQYF

j_call: TRBJ2-3
v_call: TRBV5-4
clone_size: -
d_call: -
cdr3_nt: TGTGCCAGCAGCTCCCAGGGGCCAGATACGCAGTATTTT
cdr3_aa: CASSSQGPDTQYF

j_call: TRBJ1-3
v_call: TRBV7-8
clone_size: few
d_call: -
cdr3_nt: TGTGCCAGCAGCTTAGTTCAGGGGTGGGGAAACACCATATATTTT
cdr3_aa: CASSLVQGWGNTIYF

j_call: TRBJ2-1
v_call: TRBV7-9
clone_size: -
d_call: TRBD2
cdr3_nt: TGTGCCAGCAGCTTAGACTCTCTAGCGGGCGGGTCCTACAATGAGCAGTTCTTC
cdr3_aa: CASSLDSLAGGSYNEQFF

j_call: TRBJ2-3
v_call: TRBV7-9
clone_size: -
d_call: TRBD2
cdr3_nt: TGTGCCAGCAGACCGCCGGTCGCGGGAGGAACAGATACGCAGTATTTT
cdr3_aa: CASRPPVAGGTDTQYF

j_call: TRBJ2-5
v_call: TRBV9
clone_size: -
d_call: TRBD2
cdr3_nt: TGTGCCAGCAGCGTAGGCCTAGCGGGAAACCAAGAGACCCAGTACTTC
cdr3_aa: CASSVGLAGNQETQYF

j_call: TRBJ2-2
v_call: TRBV6-5
clone_size: -
d_call: TRBD2
cdr3_nt: TGTGCCAGCAGGGGGGGGTCTCTGAACACCGGGGAGCTGTTTTTT
cdr3_aa: CASRGGSLNTGELFF

j_call: TRBJ2-7
v_call: TRBV28
clone_size: -
d_call: -
cdr3_nt: TGTGCCAGCAACAGAACCTACGAGCAGTACTTC
cdr3_aa: CASNRTYEQYF

j_call: TRBJ1-3
v_call: TRBV6-1
clone_size: -
d_call: TRBD1
cdr3_nt: TGTGCCAGCAGTCATGACAGGGAGACTGGAAACACCATATATTTT
cdr3_aa: CASSHDRETGNTIYF

j_call: TRBJ2-7
v_call: TRBV15
clone_size: -
d_call: -
cdr3_nt: TGTGCCACCAGTCACCCTCTCGGGGGTATCGGGGAGCAGTACTTC
cdr3_aa: CATSHPLGGIGEQYF

j_call: TRBJ2-2
v_call: TRBV30
clone_size: -
d_call: -
cdr3_nt: TGTGCCTGGAGTTGGGGCACCGGGGAGCTGTTTTTT
cdr3_aa: CAWSWGTGELFF

j_call: TRBJ2-1
v_call: TRBV11-2
clone_size: -
d_call: -
cdr3_nt: TGTGCCAGCAGCTTAGTCGCCGGGCTTCTAAATGAGCAGTTCTTC
cdr3_aa: CASSLVAGLLNEQFF

j_call: TRBJ1-2
v_call: TRBV5-1
clone_size: -
d_call: TRBD1
cdr3_nt: TGCGCCAGCACCTCTGGACAGGGAGGCGTCCTTAACTATGGCTACACCTTC
cdr3_aa: CASTSGQGGVLNYGYTF

j_call: TRBJ1-1
v_call: TRBV6-1
clone_size: -
d_call: -
cdr3_nt: TGTGCCAGCAGTGACAGGGCCACTGAAGCTTTCTTT
cdr3_aa: CASSDRATEAFF

j_call: TRBJ2-7
v_call: TRBV7-2
clone_size: -
d_call: TRBD1
cdr3_nt: TGTGCCAGCAGCCGGGACAGTGGGAACTCCTACGAGCAGTACTTC
cdr3_aa: CASSRDSGNSYEQYF

j_call: TRBJ2-5
v_call: TRBV10-3
clone_size: -
d_call: -
cdr3_nt: TGTGCCATCAGTGAAACAGCATCCCAAGAGACCCAGTACTTC
cdr3_aa: CAISETASQETQYF

j_call: TRBJ2-3
v_call: TRBV6-6
clone_size: -
d_call: -
cdr3_nt: TGTGCCAGCAGAGGGAAGAGGGACACCACAGATACGCAGTATTTT
cdr3_aa: CASRGKRDTTDTQYF

j_call: TRBJ1-5
v_call: TRBV4-1
clone_size: -
d_call: TRBD1
cdr3_nt: TGCGCCAGCAGCCTACTGCCACTCCGGGACAGGAGGACTCATAGCAATCAGCCCCAGCATTTT
cdr3_aa: CASSLLPLRDRRTHSNQPQHF

j_call: TRBJ2-7
v_call: TRBV30
clone_size: few
d_call: -
cdr3_nt: TGTGCCGGAGGGGTGGCAGAAACCTACGAGCAGTACTTC
cdr3_aa: CAGGVAETYEQYF

j_call: TRBJ2-7
v_call: TRBV18
clone_size: -
d_call: -
cdr3_nt: TGTGCCAGCCACGGGGCGGGACGACCTTACGAGCAGTACTTC
cdr3_aa: CASHGAGRPYEQYF